One sample yielded the 27 T cell receptor beta chains listed below, sequenced in a study of neurological immune-mediated disorders. TCRdb ran MiXCR on the 5' RACE reads and lists one entry per CDR3 protein. Of about 35,000 distinct CDR3 sequences listed, about 4.1% are singletons. The sequenced sample was PBMCs. The origin of the receptors is a young man with multiple sclerosis.

This clonotype was seen more than once but under ten times. The chain uses TRBV12-3 or TRBV12-4 and TRBJ2-1, with TRBD1 matching over 9 bases. This CDR3 has 15 residues. Trimming cost V 3 bases and J 6 bases; bases outside gene matches: 6. Here the CDR3 DNA reads TGTGCCAGCAGTTTGAGGGACAGGGTCCTCAATGAGCAGTTCTTC. This encodes CASSLRDRVLNEQFF.

This clonotype occurred many times. The genes are TRBV3-1 and TRBJ1-2, with no clear D. Trimming removed 7 bases at V and 3 bases at J, with 15 bases between. Germline assignment: CDR1 LGHDT and CDR2 YNNKEL (reference sequence). CDR3 length equals 14 residues. CDR3: CASNPNGEDYGYTF. The CDR3 DNA reads as TGTGCCAGCAACCCGAATGGGGAGGACTATGGCTACACCTTC.

Only a few counts were recorded for this clonotype. The junction and the germline gene differ at one end; a read error may be behind it. The gene calls are TRBV6-2 or TRBV6-3 and TRBJ1-5; perhaps TRBD1 as D (5 bases). The CDR3 runs to 14 residues. The germline V gene has CDR1 MNHEY and CDR2 SVGEGT. CDR3 coding DNA: TGTGCCAGCAGCTGGGGGGTCCTCAATCAGCCCCAGAATTTT. It translates to CASSWGVLNQPQNF.

This clonotype was counted many times. V usage is TRBV6-5 and J usage is TRBJ2-3, with unresolved D. The V gene lost 0 bases and the J gene lost 6 bases, with 4 bases spanning the gap. Germline V CDR1 and CDR2: MNHEY, SVGAGI. This CDR3 is 12 amino acids long. CDR3 loop: CASSYSGDTQYF. CDR3 sequence (DNA): TGTGCCAGCAGTTACTCTGGGGATACGCAGTATTTT.

This clonotype was counted many times. The J gene is TRBJ1-2, the V gene TRBV29-1, with TRBD1 as a possible D gene (5 bases). Trimming left V 2 bases short and J 4 bases short, with 11 bases between. The CDR3 is made up of 13 amino acids. CDR1 and CDR2 from the germline V gene are SQVTM and ANQGSEA. The CDR3 nucleotides read TGCAGCGTTGAAAGGGGCGGCGGCTATGGCTACACCTTC. Its translation: CSVERGGGYGYTF.

Many counts were recorded for this clonotype. The chain recombines TRBV6-5 with TRBJ2-7; TRBD2 aligns across 9 bases. CDR1 is MNHEY, CDR2 SVGAGI, per germline. J was trimmed by 3 bases and V by 5 bases; bases with no gene match: 11. The CDR3 is 16 residues long. The CDR3 sequence: CASSPRLAVKYYEQYF. The CDR3 nucleotides are TGTGCCAGCAGTCCGAGACTAGCGGTAAAGTACTACGAGCAGTACTTC.

This clonotype was seen many times. The chain uses TRBV6-2 or TRBV6-3 and TRBJ2-7, with 8 bases fitting TRBD1. Germline trimming cut 2 bases from V and 0 bases from J; bases unmatched to any gene: 9. The CDR3 runs to 17 residues. Germline CDR1 MNHEY, CDR2 SVGEGT. The CDR3 protein is CASSYPRPGGVSYEQYF. CDR3 DNA: TGTGCCAGCAGTTACCCCCGACCAGGGGGCGTCTCCTACGAGCAGTACTTC.

The V call is TRBV10-3, the J call TRBJ2-7; weak D call: TRBD1 (6 bases). Germline V gene lookup returns CDR1 ENHRY and CDR2 SYGVKD. The CDR3 sequence is 14 residues long. Trimming took 9 bases from V and 7 from J, leaving 22 bases between them. The CDR3 protein is CAIASTGFVTEQYF. The DNA of the CDR3 is TGTGCCATAGCCTCGACAGGATTCGTTACAGAGCAGTACTTC.

At least ten counts were recorded for this clonotype. This chain connects TRBV10-3 to TRBJ2-7, with D uncertain. Germline V CDR1 and CDR2: ENHRY, SYGVKD. V was trimmed by 0 bases and J by 9 bases, leaving 6 bases between them. The CDR3 length is 11 residues. CDR3 sequence (DNA): TGTGCCATCAGTGAGTCGGGAACGCAGTACTTC. Protein sequence: CAISESGTQYF.

V usage is TRBV6-1 and J usage is TRBJ2-5; 8 bases map to TRBD1. There are 13 residues in the CDR3. J gave up 4 bases and V 6 bases, and 4 bases lay outside the gene matches. Germline CDR1 reads MNHNS; CDR2 reads SASEGT. DNA of the CDR3: TGTGCCAGCAGAGCAACAGGGGGAGAGACCCAGTACTTC. It specifies CASRATGGETQYF.

This clonotype was seen at least ten times. The chain combines TRBV12-3 or TRBV12-4 with TRBJ2-5; 8 bases line up with TRBD1. The trim removed 3 bases at V and 5 bases at J, leaving 2 bases unmatched. The CDR3 consists of 13 residues. The CDR3 spells CASSFNRGETQYF. For the CDR3, the DNA is TGTGCCAGCAGTTTTAACAGGGGGGAGACCCAGTACTTC.

V is TRBV20-1 and J is TRBJ1-5; a weak D match, TRBD1 (6 bases). Germline-derived CDR1 and CDR2 are DFQATT and SNEGSKA (reference sequence). V lost 0 bases, J lost 5 bases, and 8 bases lay in between. The CDR3 extends over 13 amino acids. Written as DNA, the CDR3 is TGCAGTGCTAGAGAACAGGGCGATCAGCCCCAGCATTTT. This gives the protein CSAREQGDQPQHF.

This clonotype was observed many times. This chain links TRBV4-1 with TRBJ1-5; the D gene is possibly TRBD1 (5 bases). The CDR3 is 15 residues long. V lost 1 base to trimming and J lost 3 bases, with 10 bases between them. Germline V gene data show CDR1 as MGHRA and CDR2 as YSYEKL. The CDR3 reads CASSQGRGFNQPQHF. The CDR3 nucleotides are TGCGCCAGCAGCCAAGGGCGGGGGTTCAATCAGCCCCAGCATTTT.

This clonotype was detected many times. This chain joins TRBV7-9 and TRBJ2-2; D perhaps matches TRBD1 (5 bases). Germline CDR1 SEHNR, CDR2 FQNEAQ (reference sequence). The CDR3 length is 15 residues. Trimming stripped 5 bases from V and 0 bases from J, with 10 bases between. CDR3 loop: CASSILTANTGELFF. CDR3 in DNA: TGTGCCAGCAGCATACTGACAGCGAACACCGGGGAGCTGTTTTTT.

This clonotype was counted at least ten times. The rearrangement links TRBV15 to TRBJ2-5; D possibly corresponds to TRBD2 (6 bases). Between the trimmed V and J ends, which lost 3 bases and 4 bases, there was a span of 18 bases. Germline lookup yields CDR1 LNHNV and CDR2 YYDKDF (reference sequence). This CDR3 has 16 amino acids. CDR3 DNA sequence: TGTGCCACCAGCAGCGAGGGACTGTTCCTGAGAGAGACCCAGTACTTC. Protein product: CATSSEGLFLRETQYF.

In this sample, this clonotype turned up many times. The chain carries TRBV6-5 and TRBJ2-7; 7 bases match TRBD1. Germline V lookup: CDR1 MNHEY, CDR2 SVGAGI. CDR3 size: 13 residues. After removal of 11 bases from V and 4 bases from J, the junction contained 11 bases not matched to a gene. The CDR3 is CAVRGGLLYEQYF. Written as DNA, the CDR3 is TGTGCCGTCCGAGGGGGCCTTTTATACGAGCAGTACTTC.

The rearrangement links TRBV5-1 to TRBJ2-1; TRBD2 matches 8 bases. J lost 5 bases, V lost 4 bases, and 8 bases had no gene match. The CDR3 contains 15 residues. The germline CDR1 and CDR2 sequences are SGHRS and YFSETQ. CDR3 DNA: TGCGCCAGCAGCAAGGGACTAGTAATTGACAATGAGCAGTTCTTC. It codes for CASSKGLVIDNEQFF.

This clonotype was found many times. The chain has TRBV4-2 and TRBJ1-1; D is perhaps TRBD1 (6 bases). Trimming took 1 base from V and 7 from J, leaving 13 bases between them. This CDR3 is built from 14 residues. The germline gives CDR1 LGHNA, CDR2 YNFKEQ. Here the CDR3 reads CASSQVNRDYEAFF. Here the CDR3 DNA reads TGTGCCAGCAGCCAAGTCAACAGGGACTATGAAGCTTTCTTT.

Ten or more counts support this clonotype. This chain joins TRBV25-1 and TRBJ2-7, with 9 nucleotides matching TRBD1. V lost 4 bases and J lost 8; bases outside the gene matches: 3. The length of the CDR3 is 12 residues. Germline values: CDR1 MGHDK, CDR2 SYGVNS. CDR3 nucleotide sequence: TGTGCCAGCAGTGGGGACAGGGTGAAGCAGTACTTC. This sequence encodes CASSGDRVKQYF.

This clonotype appeared many times. The chain employs TRBV5-5 and TRBJ1-4, with D unresolved. CDR3 length equals 13 residues. Looked up from germline, CDR1 is SGHKS and CDR2 is YYEKEE (reference sequence). Trimming removed 4 bases at V and 8 bases at J, with 12 bases between. The CDR3 nucleotides are TGTGCCAGCAGCCTAGTATGGGGAGAAAAACTGTTTTTT. Translating it yields CASSLVWGEKLFF. Full variable domain (remainder filled in from reference TRBV5-5 and TRBJ1-4): DAGVTQSPTHLIKTRGQQVTLRCSPISGHKSVSWYQQVLGQGPQFIFQYYEKEERGRGNFPDRFSARQFPNYSSELNVNALLLGDSALYLCASSLVWGEKLFFGSGTQLSVL.

This clonotype appeared many times. The chain has TRBV11-2 and TRBJ2-7; D is perhaps TRBD2 (6 bases). V lost 1 base and J 3 bases, leaving 13 bases between the germline ends. The CDR3 is 15 residues long. The V gene's germline CDR1 is SGHAT and CDR2 FQNNGV. For the CDR3, the DNA is TGTGCCAGCAGCTTAGGGGTTGGGGGGATCTACGAGCAGTACTTC. Residues: CASSLGVGGIYEQYF.

A remark on this clonotype: Being one base from a much bigger clone, this may be a read error. The chain couples TRBV20-1 to TRBJ1-2; D unclear. Germline assignment: CDR1 DFQATT and CDR2 SNEGSKA (reference sequence). The length of the CDR3 is 16 residues. Trimming cost V 2 bases and J 5 bases, with 21 bases left between them. CDR3 region: CSARPLVGSTGYGYTF. CDR3 DNA sequence: TGCAGTGCTAGACCACTTGTGGGATCAACCGGGTATGGCTACACCTTC.

The rearrangement links TRBV20-1 to TRBJ1-1; TRBD1 matches 8 bases. The CDR3 has 16 amino acids. Germline V CDR1 and CDR2: DFQATT, SNEGSKA (reference sequence). After removal of 0 bases from V and 0 bases from J, the junction contained 6 bases not matched to a gene. CDR3 in DNA: TGCAGTGCTAGAGATCCGGCGACAGGGGTGAACACTGAAGCTTTCTTT. It specifies CSARDPATGVNTEAFF.

This clonotype appeared many times. The chain carries TRBV20-1 and TRBJ1-5; D might be TRBD1 (5 bases). The ends were cut back, 1 base at V and 6 bases at J, with 16 bases in the middle. This CDR3 comprises 15 residues. The germline V gene has CDR1 DFQATT and CDR2 SNEGSKA (reference sequence). Here the CDR3 reads CSARVGGAVGQPQHF. In DNA, the CDR3 is TGCAGTGCTAGAGTAGGAGGGGCGGTGGGTCAGCCCCAGCATTTT.

This clonotype has a count of ten or more. The genes are TRBV4-1 and TRBJ2-7; maybe TRBD1 (5 bases). The CDR3 is 14 residues long. The V and J ends lost 6 bases and 3 bases respectively, with 15 bases between them. Per germline, CDR1 MGHRA and CDR2 YSYEKL. The CDR3 sequence: CASRQTGTHYEQYF. As DNA, the CDR3 is TGCGCCAGCAGGCAAACAGGAACCCACTACGAGCAGTACTTC.

The chain uses TRBV5-1 and TRBJ1-1; D uncertain. CDR3 length: 14 residues. Germline V gene lookup returns CDR1 SGHRS and CDR2 YFSETQ. V lost 0 bases and J 0 bases, leaving 6 bases between the germline ends. CDR3 amino acids: CASSLGGMNTEAFF. The CDR3 nucleotides are TGCGCCAGCAGCTTGGGAGGAATGAACACTGAAGCTTTCTTT.

This clonotype was detected ten times or more. This sequence joins TRBV27 and TRBJ2-1, with TRBD1 matching 9 bases. Germline CDR1 is MNHEY and CDR2 is SMNVEV (reference sequence). J gave up 8 bases and V 4 bases, and 3 bases lay outside the gene matches. The CDR3 spans 13 residues. The CDR3 sequence: CASSWGTGYEQFF. CDR3 DNA: TGTGCCAGCAGTTGGGGGACAGGGTATGAGCAGTTCTTC.